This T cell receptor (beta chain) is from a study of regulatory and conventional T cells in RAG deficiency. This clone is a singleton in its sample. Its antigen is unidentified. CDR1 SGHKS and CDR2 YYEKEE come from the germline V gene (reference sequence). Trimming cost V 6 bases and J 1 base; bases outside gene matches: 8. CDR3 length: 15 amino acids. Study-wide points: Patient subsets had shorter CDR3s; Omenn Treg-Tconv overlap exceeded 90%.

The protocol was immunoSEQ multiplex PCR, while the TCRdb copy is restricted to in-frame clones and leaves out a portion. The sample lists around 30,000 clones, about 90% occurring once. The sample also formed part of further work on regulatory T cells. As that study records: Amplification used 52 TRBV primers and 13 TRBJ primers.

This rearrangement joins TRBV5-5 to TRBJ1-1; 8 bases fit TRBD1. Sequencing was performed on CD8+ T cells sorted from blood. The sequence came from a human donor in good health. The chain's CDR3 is CASTILDRANTEAFF. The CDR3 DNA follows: TGTGCCAGCACTATACTGGACAGGGCGAACACTGAAGCTTTCTTT.